The rows below give T cell receptor beta chains drawn from one sample of a study of blood T cell repertoires in COVID-19. Assay used: immunoSEQ multiplex PCR; TCRdb lists only in-frame clones, some missing. The sample holds about 200,000 clones; approximately 78% are singletons and the top ten take under 11%. The specimen was peripheral blood. Receptor source: a woman aged 80 or over with acute or convalescent COVID-19. Both conserved end residues are part of each CDR3. A D gene is named only where the DNA matches it firmly. Clone size is shown for a subset of rows, as once, few, many or a class of expanded clone.

>once|TRBV2|TRBJ2-1|.
TGTGCCAGCATACAAGATGCGGTAGCTTACAATGAGCAGTTCTTC
CASIQDAVAYNEQFF
>.|TRBV4-1|TRBJ1-2|.
TGCGCCAGCAGCCAAGTTGGGACTCACTATGGCTACACCTTC
CASSQVGTHYGYTF
>.|TRBV28|TRBJ2-2|.
TGTGCCAGCAGTTTTCGCCGGGAGAGGCGCACCGGGGAGCTGTTTTTT
CASSFRRERRTGELFF
>.|TRBV5-1|TRBJ2-1|TRBD2
TGCGCCAGCAGCCCTAACCTAGCGGGGGGGTACAATGAGCAGTTCTTC
CASSPNLAGGYNEQFF
>.|TRBV5-6|TRBJ2-7|.
TGTGCCAGCAGCTTGATTAGCGCCCCCGGCGAGCAGTACTTC
CASSLISAPGEQYF
>.|TRBV7-2|TRBJ1-1|.
TGTGCCAGCAGCCCAGAATGGGCCAGGCCGAACACTGAAGCTTTCTTT
CASSPEWARPNTEAFF
>.|TRBV19|TRBJ2-5|.
TGTGCCAGTAGTAAATGGCTAGCAGGAGAGACCCAGTACTTC
CASSKWLAGETQYF
>once|TRBV3-1/TRBV3-2|TRBJ2-3|TRBD2
TGTGCCAGCAGCCAAGAACCTAGCGGAACAGATACGCAGTATTTT
CASSQEPSGTDTQYF
>.|TRBV7-7|TRBJ2-5|TRBD2
TGTGCTAGCAGCTTAGGAAAGGGACTAGCGGACTGGGAGACCCAGTACTTC
CASSLGKGLADWETQYF
>.|TRBV6-2/TRBV6-3|TRBJ2-6|.
TGTGCCAGCAGCAAAGAGAATCTCGGGGCCAACGTCCTGACTTTC
CASSKENLGANVLTF
>.|TRBV9|TRBJ2-2|.
TGTGCCAGCAGCGTAGGGGGACAATTCACCGGGGAGCTGTTTTTT
CASSVGGQFTGELFF
>.|TRBV27|TRBJ2-1|.
TGTGCCAGCAGCCCACTAGGGGGTAACCCCCAATCCTACAATGAGCAGTTCTTC
CASSPLGGNPQSYNEQFF
>.|TRBV19|TRBJ2-7|TRBD2
TGTGCCAGTAGTCCTACTGGTGGCGGGAGGAGATACGAGCAGTACTTC
CASSPTGGGRRYEQYF
>.|TRBV19|TRBJ1-4|TRBD1
TGTGCCAGTAGGGGACAGGGAGGAGAAAAACTGTTTTTT
CASRGQGGEKLFF
>.|TRBV9|TRBJ2-3|TRBD2
TGTGCCAGCAGCGTAAGGCTAGCGGGATCCCCTAGCACAGATACGCAGTATTTT
CASSVRLAGSPSTDTQYF
>.|TRBV19|TRBJ1-4|.
TGTGCCAGTAACTCCGAGACCGCCCCCGGGAAACTGTTTTTT
CASNSETAPGKLFF
>once|TRBV6-5|TRBJ2-7|TRBD1
TGTGCCAGCAGCCTCTCTGGACAGGGGGTCTACGAGCAGTACTTC
CASSLSGQGVYEQYF
>.|TRBV19|TRBJ2-5|.
TGTGCCAGTAGTATAGAAGGGGGAGAGACCCAGTACTTC
CASSIEGGETQYF
>.|TRBV7-3|TRBJ1-1|TRBD1
TGTGCCAGCAGCTTAGAGGGACAGCCTGGGAAAGCTTTCTTT
CASSLEGQPGKAFF
>.|TRBV4-2|TRBJ2-5|.
TGTGCCAGCAGCCAAGGGAGGGAGACCCAGTACTTC
CASSQGRETQYF
>.|TRBV10-1|TRBJ1-2|.
TGCGCCAGCAGTGAGTCAACAAATGGCTACACCTTC
CASSESTNGYTF
>.|TRBV19|TRBJ1-2|.
TGTGCCAGTACAACGGAGTTAGCTAACTATGGCTACACCTTC
CASTTELANYGYTF
>.|TRBV11-3|TRBJ2-3|.
TGTGCCAGCAGCTTTGATGGGGGGGATACGCAGTATTTT
CASSFDGGDTQYF
>.|TRBV30|TRBJ2-5|.
TGTGCCTGGGGCCCACAAGAGACCCAGTACTTC
CAWGPQETQYF
>.|TRBV6-5|TRBJ1-1|.
TGTGCCAGCAGTCTACGGGGGGGTTTGGTAACTGAAGCTTTCTTT
CASSLRGGLVTEAFF
>.|TRBV7-6|TRBJ2-1|.
TGTGCCAGCAGCTTAACCTCGGGGTTATACTCCTACAATGAGCAGTTCTTC
CASSLTSGLYSYNEQFF
>few|TRBV19|TRBJ1-3|.
TGTGCCAGTAGTATATCTGGGACTGAGCCTGGAAACACCATATATTTT
CASSISGTEPGNTIYF
>.|TRBV7-8|TRBJ2-7|.
TGTGCCAGCAGCCCTCCTGGACATGGACGCTACGAGCAGTACTTC
CASSPPGHGRYEQYF
>.|TRBV7-2|TRBJ2-7|TRBD2
TGTGCCAGCAGCTTAGGCGGGGGGGCTTCTGCCGAGCAGTACTTC
CASSLGGGASAEQYF
>once|TRBV30|TRBJ2-5|.
TGTGCCTGGAGCCTAGAGACCCAGTACTTC
CAWSLETQYF
>.|TRBV19|TRBJ2-7|TRBD2
TGTGCCAGTCGGGCTAGCGGGAGGAACGAGCAGTACTTC
CASRASGRNEQYF
>.|TRBV19|TRBJ2-7|TRBD1
TGTGCCAGTAGTATTCGACCCAGGGGGCCGGACGAGCAGTACTTC
CASSIRPRGPDEQYF
>few|TRBV19|TRBJ1-1|TRBD1
TGTGCCAGTAGCTCGACAGGGGACACTGAAGCTTTCTTT
CASSSTGDTEAFF
>.|TRBV18|TRBJ2-7|.
TGTGCCAGCTCACCGGCGGCCGGATACGAGCAGTACTTC
CASSPAAGYEQYF
>.|TRBV30|TRBJ2-1|TRBD2
TGTGCCTGGAGTCCGGGACTAGCGGGCAATGAGCAGTTCTTC
CAWSPGLAGNEQFF
>.|TRBV5-4|TRBJ1-2|.
TGTGCCAGCAGCTTGGCCGGGGTTTTCTATGGCTACACCTTC
CASSLAGVFYGYTF
>.|TRBV28|TRBJ1-2|TRBD1
TGTGCCAGCAGCGCCACAGGGGCCCTCTATGGCTACACCTTC
CASSATGALYGYTF